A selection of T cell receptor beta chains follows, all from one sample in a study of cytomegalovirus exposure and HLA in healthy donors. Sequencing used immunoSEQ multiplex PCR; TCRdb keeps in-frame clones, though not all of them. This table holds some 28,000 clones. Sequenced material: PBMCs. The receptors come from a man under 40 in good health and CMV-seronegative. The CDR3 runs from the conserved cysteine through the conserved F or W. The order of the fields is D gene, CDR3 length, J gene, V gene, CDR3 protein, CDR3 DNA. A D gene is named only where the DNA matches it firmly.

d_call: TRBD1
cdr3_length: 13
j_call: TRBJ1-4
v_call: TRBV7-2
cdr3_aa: CASSPGQRQKLFF
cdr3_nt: TGTGCCAGCAGCCCGGGACAGCGGCAAAAACTGTTTTTT

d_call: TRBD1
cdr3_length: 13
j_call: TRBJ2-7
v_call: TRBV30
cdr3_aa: CASRRQGSYEQYF
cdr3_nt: TGTGCCTCGAGGCGACAGGGCTCCTACGAGCAGTACTTC

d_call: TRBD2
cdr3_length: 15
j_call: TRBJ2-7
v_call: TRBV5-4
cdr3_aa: CASSSRSGGAFREYF
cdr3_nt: TGTGCCAGCAGCTCCAGAAGCGGGGGGGCCTTTCGGGAGTACTTC

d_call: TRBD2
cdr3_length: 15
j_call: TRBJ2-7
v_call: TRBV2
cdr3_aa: CASTRPRTRRYEQYF
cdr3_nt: TGTGCCAGTACCAGGCCCAGGACTAGACGCTACGAGCAGTACTTC

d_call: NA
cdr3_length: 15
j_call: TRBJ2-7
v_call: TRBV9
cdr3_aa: CASSPRQTGHGEQYF
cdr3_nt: TGTGCCAGCAGCCCACGACAGACAGGCCATGGCGAGCAGTACTTC

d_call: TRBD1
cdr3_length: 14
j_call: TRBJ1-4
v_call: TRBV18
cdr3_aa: CASSQGAGNEKLFF
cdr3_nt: TGTGCCAGCTCGCAGGGGGCAGGAAATGAAAAACTGTTTTTT

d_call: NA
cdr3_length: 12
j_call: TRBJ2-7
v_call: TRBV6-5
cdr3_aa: CASSSLTGRLYF
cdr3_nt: TGTGCCAGCAGTTCCTTGACAGGCCGTCTGTACTTC

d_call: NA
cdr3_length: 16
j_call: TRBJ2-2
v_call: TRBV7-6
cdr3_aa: CASSLFISGNTGELFF
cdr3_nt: TGTGCCAGCAGCTTATTCATTAGCGGGAACACCGGGGAGCTGTTTTTT

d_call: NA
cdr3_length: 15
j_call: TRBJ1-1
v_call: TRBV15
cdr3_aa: CATSRGDPPMIEAFF
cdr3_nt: TGTGCCACCAGCAGAGGAGATCCCCCAATGATTGAAGCTTTCTTT

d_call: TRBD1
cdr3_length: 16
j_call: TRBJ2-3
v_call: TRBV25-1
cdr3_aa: CASSVNRGVTTDTQYF
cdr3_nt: TGTGCCAGCAGTGTCAACAGGGGTGTCACCACAGATACGCAGTATTTT

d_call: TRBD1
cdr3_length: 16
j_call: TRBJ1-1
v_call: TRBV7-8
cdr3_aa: CASSQPGQGASTEAFF
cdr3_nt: TGTGCCAGCAGCCAACCGGGACAGGGGGCCAGCACTGAAGCTTTCTTT

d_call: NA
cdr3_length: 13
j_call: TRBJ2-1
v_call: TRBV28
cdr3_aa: CASSSHGQAPAFF
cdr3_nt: TGTGCCAGCAGTTCCCACGGCCAGGCTCCGGCGTTCTTC

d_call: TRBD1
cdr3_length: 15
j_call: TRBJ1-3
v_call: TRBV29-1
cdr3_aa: CSVGQGASSGNTIYF
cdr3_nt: TGCAGCGTGGGACAGGGCGCCTCCTCTGGAAACACCATATATTTT

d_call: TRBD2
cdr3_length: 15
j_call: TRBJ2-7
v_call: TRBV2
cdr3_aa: CASSGLAGGTYEQYF
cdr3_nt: TGTGCCAGCAGTGGACTAGCGGGGGGAACCTACGAGCAGTACTTC

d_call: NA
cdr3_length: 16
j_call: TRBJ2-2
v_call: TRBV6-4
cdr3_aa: CASSGGETEDTGELFF
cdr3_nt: TGTGCCAGCAGCGGGGGAGAGACTGAGGACACCGGGGAGCTGTTTTTT

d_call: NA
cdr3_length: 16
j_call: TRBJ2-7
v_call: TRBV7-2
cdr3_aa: CASSLGSSLTFYEQYF
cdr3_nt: TGTGCCAGCAGCTTAGGTAGCAGTCTAACCTTCTACGAGCAGTACTTC

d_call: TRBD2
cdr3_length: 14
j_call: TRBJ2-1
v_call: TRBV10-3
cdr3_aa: CATPGTRAYNEQFF
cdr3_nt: TGTGCCACCCCCGGGACTAGGGCTTACAATGAGCAGTTCTTC

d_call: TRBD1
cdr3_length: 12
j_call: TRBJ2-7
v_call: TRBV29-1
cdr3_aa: CSVAGTAYEQYF
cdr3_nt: TGCAGCGTCGCCGGGACAGCCTACGAGCAGTACTTC

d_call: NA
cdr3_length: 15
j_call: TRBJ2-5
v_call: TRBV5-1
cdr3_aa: CASSLEGGMVETQYF
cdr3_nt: TGCGCCAGCAGCTTGGAGGGGGGGATGGTGGAGACCCAGTACTTC

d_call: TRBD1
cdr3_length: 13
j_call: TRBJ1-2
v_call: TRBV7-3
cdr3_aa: CASSKTGVEGYTF
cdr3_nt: TGTGCCAGCAGCAAGACAGGGGTAGAAGGCTACACCTTC

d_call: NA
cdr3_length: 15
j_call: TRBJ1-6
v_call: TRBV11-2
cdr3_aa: CASSLETSYNSPLHF
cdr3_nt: TGTGCCAGCAGCTTAGAAACAAGCTATAATTCACCCCTCCACTTT

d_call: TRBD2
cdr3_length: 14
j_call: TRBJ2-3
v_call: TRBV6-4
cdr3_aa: CASSPGTSGDTQYF
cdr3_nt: TGTGCCAGCTCCCCCGGGACTAGCGGTGATACGCAGTATTTT